The 14 T cell receptor beta chains listed next were all sequenced from one sample in a study of tumor and adjacent non-tumor tissue in lung cancer. The template was RNA from unsorted bulk tissue. TCRbeta libraries were built with three rounds of nested PCR, modified from ARM-PCR. TCRdb re-analysed the multiplex PCR reads in MiXCR, keeping a single row per CDR3 protein. This table holds over 110,000 distinct CDR3 sequences, around 60% found once. Material: lung tumor tissue. All receptors come from a man aged 55 to 69 with small cell lung cancer.

This clonotype appeared a few times. CDR3 sequence (DNA): TGTGCCAGCAGTATTAGCACAGATACGCAGTATTTT. Translation gives CASSISTDTQYF. The chain is built from TRBV7-2 and TRBJ2-3; D not resolved. CDR3 length: 12 amino acids. V gave up 6 bases and J gave up 0 bases, with 4 bases separating them. CDR1 and CDR2 (germline): SGHTA, FQGNSA.

Turning to this clonotype: This could be a read error, since a much larger clone is one nucleotide away. This is likely a read error, given that the CDR3 carries no conserved phenylalanine or tryptophan at its end. The chain joins TRBV20-1 to TRBJ1-6, with D possibly TRBD1 on 5 matching bases. The V and J ends lost 2 bases and 6 bases respectively, with 11 bases between them. Looked up from germline, CDR1 is DFQATT and CDR2 is SNEGSKA (reference sequence). This CDR3 has 14 amino acids. The CDR3 sequence: CSARQGQPNSPLHY. DNA for the CDR3: TGCAGTGCTAGACAGGGTCAGCCTAATTCACCCCTCCACTAT.

The sample holds a few counts of this clonotype. The rearrangement joins TRBV29-1 to TRBJ2-7; no clear D. V was shortened by 4 bases and J by 0 bases, with 10 bases between the two germline ends. The CDR3 covers 13 residues. The germline V gene encodes CDR1 SQVTM and CDR2 ANQGSEA. CDR3 DNA sequence: TGCAGCGTTGTAGTTCGGATCTCCTACGAGCAGTACTTC. It is translated as CSVVVRISYEQYF.

This chain joins TRBV5-4 and TRBJ2-2; tentatively, D is TRBD2 (6 bases). This CDR3 is 17 amino acids long. Germline lookup yields CDR1 SGHNT and CDR2 YYREEE (reference sequence). V lost 2 bases to trimming and J lost 8 bases, with 22 bases between them. CDR3 protein: CASSFGGKSWISGELFF. The DNA of the CDR3 is TGTGCCAGCAGCTTTGGAGGGAAGAGCTGGATCTCTGGGGAGCTGTTTTTT.

Points on this clonotype: The germline gene is not matched at one end of the junction; a read error may be the cause. V and J are TRBV24-1 and TRBJ2-6; D tentatively reads TRBD1 or TRBD2 (5 bases each). The germline gives CDR1 KGHDR, CDR2 SFDVKD. The CDR3 is 17 residues long. The CDR3 DNA sequence: TGTGCCACCAGTGACCCTCCTGGGACCTCTGGGGCCAGCGTCCTGACTTTC. Translation: CATSDPPGTSGASVLTF.

V is TRBV29-1 and J is TRBJ1-4, with 7 bases lining up with TRBD1. The CDR3 is made up of 12 amino acids. From germline, CDR1 is SQVTM and CDR2 ANQGSEA. The CDR3 here is CKGWGQMGKLFF. The CDR3, as DNA: TGCAAGGGATGGGGACAGATGGGAAAACTGTTTTTT.

In its sample, this clonotype ranks as medium-sized (0.01 to 0.1%). The chain recombines TRBV6-1 with TRBJ1-5, with D possibly matching TRBD1 (6 bases). Trimming removed 6 bases at V and 9 bases at J, with 18 bases between. From germline, CDR1 is MNHNS and CDR2 SASEGT. The length of the CDR3 is 14 residues. CDR3 residues: CASRAQGNLMPQHF. The DNA of the CDR3 is TGTGCCAGCAGAGCACAGGGAAACCTCATGCCCCAGCATTTT.

A single count supports this clonotype. The rearrangement joins TRBV20-1 to TRBJ2-1, with 11 bases identical to TRBD2. V trimming: 8 bases; J trimming: 4 bases; junction bases outside the gene matches: 7. The CDR3 consists of 14 residues. Germline V CDR1 and CDR2: DFQATT, SNEGSKA (reference sequence). Written as DNA, the CDR3 is TGCAGTACTCGTACTAGCGGGGGTTACAATGAGCAGTTCTTC. Protein product: CSTRTSGGYNEQFF.

To note about this clonotype: The junction departs from germline at one end; a sequencing error may be responsible. The chain couples TRBV20-1 to TRBJ2-3, with a possible D match to TRBD2 (8 bases). This CDR3 is built from 15 residues. Germline lookup yields CDR1 DFQATT and CDR2 SNEGSKA (reference sequence). CDR3 in amino acids: CSAEGASGSSDTRYF. CDR3 DNA: TGTAGTGCTGAGGGGGCTAGCGGGTCCTCAGATACGCGGTATTTT.

V is TRBV15 and J is TRBJ2-3, with TRBD2 as a possible D gene (5 bases). CDR1 is LNHNV and CDR2 is YYDKDF in the germline V gene (reference sequence). The CDR3 has 15 residues. Trimming cost V 0 bases and J 6 bases, with 13 bases left between them. CDR3 DNA sequence: TGTGCCACCAGCAGAGAACTCCAGGACTCGGATACGCAGTATTTT. As protein: CATSRELQDSDTQYF.

J is TRBJ2-1 and V is TRBV11-2, with TRBD2 identical over 11 bases. Germline CDR1 and CDR2: SGHAT and FQNNGV. This CDR3 comprises 17 residues. CDR3 bases: TGTATCAGCAGCTTAGGGACTAGCGGATTTTCCTACAATGAGCAGTTCTTC. Protein product: CISSLGTSGFSYNEQFF.

This clonotype was recorded once. Germline is not matched at one junction end, which may reflect a read error. DNA for the CDR3: TGTGGCAGCACTACCAAGAATTCAGCAACTAATGAAAAACTGTTTTTT. It is translated as CGSTTKNSATNEKLFF. J is TRBJ1-4 and V is TRBV6-5; D gene ambiguous. CDR1 MNHEY and CDR2 SVGAGI come from the germline V gene. CDR3 size: 16 residues.

This clonotype showed up just a few times. The genes are TRBV12-3 or TRBV12-4 and TRBJ2-2; TRBD2 matches 9 bases. The trim removed 10 bases at V and 7 bases at J, leaving 10 bases unmatched. The length of the CDR3 is 14 residues. CDR3 loop: CATYRTSAGGELFF. DNA of the CDR3: TGTGCCACATACAGGACTAGCGCTGGCGGGGAGCTGTTTTTT.

To note about this clonotype: At one end the junction does not follow the germline gene, possibly because of a read error. The V call is TRBV11-2, the J call TRBJ2-3, with TRBD2 identical over 7 bases. This CDR3 comprises 15 residues. Germline assignment: CDR1 SGHAT and CDR2 FQNNGV. CDR3 in amino acids: CASNLGTIGRDTQYF. The CDR3 DNA sequence: TGTGCCAGCAACTTAGGGACTATCGGGAGAGATACGCAGTATTTT.